This T cell receptor (beta chain) was identified in a study of blood T cell repertoires in COVID-19. The overall study: Both acute and convalescent COVID-19 samples were obtained from the United States, Italy and Spain. Nucleic acid was either cDNA or gDNA, and it came from T cells, B-cell-depleted T cells, or PBMCs.

In assigning cohorts, the study relied on participant-reported clinical history. In Cohort 3, a recovered donor had either two negative PCRs, clearance, or symptom resolution. The CDR3 length is 15 residues. The V gene end was trimmed by 5 bases and the J gene end by 3 bases; junction bases not matched to a gene: 7. Germline V gives CDR1 LGHNT, CDR2 FRNRAP. Clones were read by immunoSEQ multiplex PCR, and TCRdb kept only the in-frame ones, dropping some. The table shows hundreds of thousands of clones, with around nine tenths occurring only once. The sample consisted of PBMCs or T cells enriched from blood (not recorded which). This TCR was sampled from a man in his forties who had recovered from COVID-19. J is TRBJ2-7 and V is TRBV12-5; 10 bases fit TRBD2. In DNA form, the CDR3 reads TGTGCTAGTGGTCCGAGCCTAGCGGGAGTCTACGAGCAGTACTTC. It is translated as CASGPSLAGVYEQYF.